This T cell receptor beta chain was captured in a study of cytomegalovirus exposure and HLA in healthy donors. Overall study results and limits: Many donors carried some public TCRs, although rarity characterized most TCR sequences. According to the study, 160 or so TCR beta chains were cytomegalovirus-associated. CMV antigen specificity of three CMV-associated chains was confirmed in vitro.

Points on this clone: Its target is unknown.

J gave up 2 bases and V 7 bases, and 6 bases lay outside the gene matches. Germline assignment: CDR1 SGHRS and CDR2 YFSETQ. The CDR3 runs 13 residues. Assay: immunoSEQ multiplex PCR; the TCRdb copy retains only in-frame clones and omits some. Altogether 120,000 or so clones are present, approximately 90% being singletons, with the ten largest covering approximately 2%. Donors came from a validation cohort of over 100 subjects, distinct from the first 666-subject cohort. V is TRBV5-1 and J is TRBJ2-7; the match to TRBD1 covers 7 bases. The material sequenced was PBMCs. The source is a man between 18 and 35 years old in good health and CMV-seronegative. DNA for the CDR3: TGCGCCAGCCGTTTGGGACAGCCCTACGAGCAGTACTTC. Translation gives CASRLGQPYEQYF.